What follows are 31 T cell receptor beta chains derived from one specimen sequenced in a study of spatial heterogeneity in lung cancer. Whole-study results and caveats: Expanded intratumoral alpha and beta TCR counts tracked tumor mutation counts.

No antigen has been identified for these receptors. TCRdb called the 5' RACE reads again in MiXCR, with one record for every CDR3 protein. The table lists under 13,000 distinct CDR3 sequences, 7.9% of them singletons. Time point of the sample: sample taken at primary tumor resection. Here the sequenced sample was lung tumor tissue, taken at surgery. Every receptor here comes from a female donor with early-stage non-small cell lung cancer.

This clonotype has ten or more counts. This beta chain lies outside the target of a library built for alpha chains; its clone size means little. This chain connects TRBV9 to TRBJ2-3; 7 nucleotides line up with TRBD2. Per germline, CDR1 SGDLS and CDR2 YYNGEE. CDR3 length: 16 residues. The V segment lost 0 bases and the J segment 3 bases; nucleotides outside the gene matches: 7. CDR3 loop: CASSVARGVVTDTQYF. The CDR3 bases are TGTGCCAGCAGCGTAGCCCGGGGGGTAGTAACAGATACGCAGTATTTT. The whole variable domain, remainder taken from reference TRBV9 and TRBJ2-3, is DSGVTQTPKHLITATGQRVTLRCSPRSGDLSVYWYQQSLDQGLQFLIQYYNGEERAKGNILERFSAQQFPDLHSELNLSSLELGDSALYFCASSVARGVVTDTQYFGPGTRLTVL.

Comment on this clonotype: This beta chain is a stray read from a library made for alpha chains; its abundance is not meaningful. The chain couples TRBV7-2 to TRBJ2-7; 7 bases fit TRBD1. Germline loops: CDR1 SGHTA, CDR2 FQGNSA. This CDR3 is built from 13 residues. V lost 3 bases, J lost 6 bases, and 5 bases stayed unmatched. In DNA, the CDR3 is TGTGCCAGCAGCTTTCGACAGGGCCCCGAGCAGTACTTC. Amino acid sequence: CASSFRQGPEQYF.

By share of the sample, this clonotype is medium-sized (0.01 to 0.1%). This beta chain is an unintended read in a library built for alpha chains; its size means little. The V gene is TRBV7-3, the J gene TRBJ2-3; 7 bases match TRBD2. V was pared by 0 bases and J by 5 bases, with 5 bases of the junction left unmatched. From germline, CDR1 is SGHTA and CDR2 FQGTGA. The CDR3 sequence is 15 residues long. CDR3 bases: TGTGCCAGCAGCTTAACCGGGTCTAGCGGAGATACGCAGTATTTT. Protein sequence: CASSLTGSSGDTQYF. Complete variable domain (other parts from reference TRBV7-3 and TRBJ2-3): GAGVSQTPSNKVTEKGKYVELRCDPISGHTALYWYRQSLGQGPEFLIYFQGTGAADDSGLPNDRFFAVRPEGSVSTLKIQRTERGDSAVYLCASSLTGSSGDTQYFGPGTRLTVL.

By frequency in the sample, this clonotype is medium-sized. With the library built for alpha chains, this beta chain is off target and its frequency is not meaningful. This rearrangement joins TRBV10-3 to TRBJ1-1, with 10 positions matching TRBD1. Germline loops: CDR1 ENHRY, CDR2 SYGVKD. V trimming: 6 bases; J trimming: 3 bases; junction bases outside the gene matches: 1. The CDR3 runs 13 residues. The CDR3 is CAISGTGDTEAFF. CDR3 in DNA: TGTGCCATCAGCGGGACAGGGGACACTGAAGCTTTCTTT.

Worth noting for this clonotype: Mismatch with germline at one junction end may stem from a read error. For a library built for alpha chains, this beta chain is a stray read; little rests on its size. The rearrangement uses TRBV7-6 and TRBJ2-7, with a weak D call TRBD2 (6 bases). This CDR3 comprises 12 residues. Germline V CDR1 and CDR2: SGHVS, FNYEAQ. CDR3 sequence: CAGSLGREEQYF. The DNA of the CDR3 is TGTGCCGGCAGCTTAGGGCGGGAAGAGCAGTACTTC.

This clonotype is labeled medium-sized. Since it is a stray read in a library aimed at alpha chains, this beta chain has a size that is not meaningful. The V call is TRBV20-1, the J call TRBJ2-1; the match to TRBD1 covers 11 bases. Germline CDR1 DFQATT, CDR2 SNEGSKA (reference sequence). This CDR3 spans 17 amino acids. The ends lost 5 bases at V and 0 bases at J; junction bases unmatched: 9. Written as DNA, the CDR3 is TGCAGTGCTCGGGGGACAGGGGGATGGAGCTCCTACAATGAGCAGTTCTTC. Translation gives CSARGTGGWSSYNEQFF.

A note on this clonotype: Since it is a stray read in a library aimed at alpha chains, this beta chain has a size that is not meaningful. V and J are TRBV21-1 and TRBJ2-1; TRBD1, the table's D call, was not compared with the DNA. TRBV21-1 is reported as a pseudogene. The CDR3 spans 16 residues. The CDR3, as DNA: TGTGCCAGCAGCCTCCAGGGGACCACTATCTACAATGAGCAGTTCTTC. Protein: CASSLQGTTIYNEQFF.

This clonotype was detected many times. With the library built for alpha chains, this beta chain is off target and its frequency is not meaningful. This sequence joins TRBV27 and TRBJ1-6, with D possibly TRBD1 on 5 matching bases. Per germline, CDR1 MNHEY and CDR2 SMNVEV (reference sequence). The V end was cut by 7 bases, the J end by 9 bases, with 16 bases between. CDR3 length equals 14 residues. CDR3 residues: CASTRGDFGSPLHF. CDR3 sequence (DNA): TGTGCCAGCACTCGTGGGGACTTCGGTTCACCCCTCCACTTT.

Many counts were recorded for this clonotype. This beta chain was picked up by a library intended for alpha chains and is off target, so its count carries little meaning. This rearrangement joins TRBV7-9 to TRBJ1-6; D is undetermined. V lost 3 bases, J lost 0 bases, and 6 bases lay in between. The germline CDR1 and CDR2 sequences are SEHNR and FQNEAQ (reference sequence). The CDR3 has 15 amino acids. CDR3: CASSFGSSYNSPLHF. Here the CDR3 DNA reads TGTGCCAGCAGCTTTGGAAGCTCCTATAATTCACCCCTCCACTTT.

This clonotype was detected ten times or more. This beta chain represents an off-target read in a library built for alpha chains; its size is of limited meaning. V gene TRBV13 combines with J gene TRBJ2-5, with 12 bases that match TRBD2. Germline V CDR1 and CDR2: PRHDT, FYEKMQ (reference sequence). CDR3 length: 16 amino acids. J lost 2 bases, V lost 4 bases, and 5 bases had no gene match. The CDR3 sequence: CASSSLAGGLQETQYF. CDR3 bases: TGTGCCAGCAGCTCCCTAGCGGGGGGGTTGCAAGAGACCCAGTACTTC. The entire variable domain, with the rest obtained from reference TRBV13 and TRBJ2-5, is as follows: AAGVIQSPRHLIKEKRETATLKCYPIPRHDTVYWYQQGPGQDPQFLISFYEKMQSDKGSIPDRFSAQQFSDYHSELNMSSLELGDSALYFCASSSLAGGLQETQYFGPGTRLLVL.

This clonotype came up many times. This beta chain is a stray read from a library made for alpha chains; its abundance is not meaningful. The V gene is TRBV9, the J gene TRBJ1-6; possibly TRBD1 for D (6 bases). The CDR3 runs to 12 residues. The V and J ends lost 2 bases and 15 bases respectively, with 12 bases between them. The germline CDR1 and CDR2 sequences are SGDLS and YYNGEE. The CDR3 spells CASSVTGTYLHF. The CDR3 bases are TGTGCCAGCAGCGTCACAGGGACCTACCTCCACTTT.

This clonotype occurred many times. The library was designed around alpha chains, so this beta chain is a stray read whose abundance carries little weight. The chain uses TRBV5-6 and TRBJ1-5; possibly TRBD1 for D (6 bases). The germline V and J ends were trimmed by 0 bases and 6 bases, with 16 bases remaining between them. The length of the CDR3 is 16 residues. Germline V CDR1 and CDR2: SGHDT, YYEEEE. The CDR3 DNA is TGTGCCAGCAGCTTGGCCAACAGGGTGAGCTCTCAGCCCCAGCATTTT. Protein sequence: CASSLANRVSSQPQHF.

Details on this clonotype: For a library built for alpha chains, this beta chain is a stray read; little rests on its size. V usage is TRBV10-2 and J usage is TRBJ2-5, with 8 bases aligning to TRBD2. J was trimmed by 1 base and V by 3 bases; bases with no gene match: 7. CDR3 size: 16 residues. Germline V gene sequence: CDR1 WSHSY, CDR2 SAAADI. CDR3 DNA: TGCGCCAGCAGTGACGGAGCGGGGGAGCCCCAAGAGACCCAGTACTTC. Protein sequence: CASSDGAGEPQETQYF.

This clonotype was found a few times. This beta chain is a stray read from a library made for alpha chains; its abundance is not meaningful. The chain's CDR3 is CASHRGVSGYTF. The DNA for the CDR3 is TGTGCCAGCCACCGGGGCGTTTCTGGCTACACCTTC. The chain recombines TRBV19 with TRBJ1-2; D is possibly TRBD1 (5 bases). Per the germline V gene, CDR1 is LNHDA and CDR2 is SQIVND (reference sequence). This CDR3 spans 12 amino acids. The V gene lost 9 bases and the J gene lost 7 bases, with 15 bases spanning the gap.

This clonotype was detected many times. This beta chain came through as a stray read in a library set up for alpha chains, and its size says little. The V gene is TRBV5-5, the J gene TRBJ2-5; 7 nucleotides match TRBD1. The CDR3 totals 14 residues. Germline trimming cut 7 bases from V and 3 bases from J; bases unmatched to any gene: 9. Germline CDR1 and CDR2: SGHKS and YYEKEE (reference sequence). The CDR3 loop reads CASSHRDSKETQYF. Written as DNA, the CDR3 is TGTGCCAGCTCGCACCGGGACAGCAAAGAGACCCAGTACTTC.

With respect to this clonotype: For a library built for alpha chains, this beta chain is a stray read; little rests on its size. J is TRBJ2-6 and V is TRBV2; D uncertain. With 4 bases removed from V and 2 bases from J, the gap between germline ends came to 6 bases. Germline V gene data show CDR1 as SNHLY and CDR2 as FYNNEI. The CDR3 loop spans 14 amino acids. CDR3 sequence (DNA): TGTGCCAGCAGTGGGGTAACTGGGGCCAACGTCCTGACTTTC. Translating gives CASSGVTGANVLTF. Looking up the rest from reference TRBV2 and TRBJ2-6 gives the full variable domain: EPEVTQTPSHQVTQMGQEVILRCVPISNHLYFYWYRQILGQKVEFLVSFYNNEISEKSEIFDDQFSVERPDGSNFTLKIRSTKLEDSAMYFCASSGVTGANVLTFGAGSRLTVL.

This clonotype is termed medium-sized (0.01 to 0.1%). The library was prepared for alpha chains; this beta chain is a stray read, so its frequency means little. This chain uses TRBV29-1 with TRBJ2-1; D possibly corresponds to TRBD2 (5 bases). Germline V gene lookup returns CDR1 SQVTM and CDR2 ANQGSEA. The CDR3 has 10 amino acids. The V end was cut by 6 bases, the J end by 6 bases, with 6 bases between. In DNA form, the CDR3 reads TGCAGCGTACTAGGCAATGAGCAGTTCTTC. Translation gives CSVLGNEQFF.

The sample holds many counts of this clonotype. Being off target in a library aimed at alpha chains, this beta chain has a size of little meaning. V gene TRBV19 combines with J gene TRBJ1-2; D not resolved. CDR1 is LNHDA, CDR2 SQIVND, per germline (reference sequence). The CDR3 runs 15 residues. With 1 base removed from V and 8 bases from J, the gap between germline ends came to 17 bases. The CDR3 spells CASSIAQSTLGGYTF. The DNA of the CDR3 is TGTGCCAGTAGTATAGCCCAATCAACCTTGGGAGGCTACACCTTC.

This clonotype was detected ten times or more. This beta chain is off target for a library built for alpha chains, so its abundance means little. The chain couples TRBV7-6 to TRBJ2-2; D possibly corresponds to TRBD2 (6 bases). CDR3 size: 17 residues. Germline CDR1 and CDR2: SGHVS and FNYEAQ. The V end was cut by 3 bases, the J end by 4 bases, with 18 bases between. The CDR3 loop reads CASSFMGSGSLTGELFF. CDR3 DNA sequence: TGTGCCAGCAGCTTTATGGGAAGCGGGTCCCTCACCGGGGAGCTGTTTTTT.

This clonotype was seen a handful of times. In a library made to pick up alpha chains, this beta chain is a stray read with a size that means little. The chain is built from TRBV6-2 or TRBV6-3 and TRBJ1-2, with 8 bases fitting TRBD1. Per germline, CDR1 MNHEY and CDR2 SVGEGT. V lost 2 bases, J lost 8 bases, and 13 bases stayed unmatched. The CDR3 sequence is 16 residues long. CDR3 nucleotides: TGTGCCAGCAGTTACGACCCGGACAGGGACGTCTACGGCTACACCTTC. This encodes CASSYDPDRDVYGYTF.

This clonotype was recorded many times. Since the library was made to target alpha chains, this beta chain is a stray read and its abundance is not meaningful. The J gene is TRBJ2-1, the V gene TRBV7-2, with a possible D match to TRBD2 (6 bases). Between the trimmed V and J ends, which lost 5 bases and 0 bases, there was a span of 11 bases. This CDR3 region has 15 residues. Germline CDR1 is SGHTA and CDR2 is FQGNSA. The CDR3 DNA follows: TGTGCCAGCAGCCTCCGGGGGAACTCCTACAATGAGCAGTTCTTC. This translates into CASSLRGNSYNEQFF.

This clonotype ranks as medium-sized. This beta chain is an unintended read in a library built for alpha chains; its size means little. The rearrangement links TRBV7-8 to TRBJ2-5; TRBD1 or TRBD2 may be the D gene (6 bases each). CDR1 and CDR2 from the germline V gene are SGHVS and FQNEAQ. Trimming pared 5 bases from V and 4 bases from J, leaving 14 bases between. The CDR3 is 14 amino acids. CDR3 residues: CASSQPRGVETQYF. The DNA for the CDR3 is TGTGCCAGCAGCCAACCTAGGGGGGTAGAGACCCAGTACTTC.

This clonotype was detected many times. A junction end diverges from the germline sequence, so it may reflect a read error. Since the library was made to target alpha chains, this beta chain is a stray read and its abundance is not meaningful. The chain combines TRBV20-1 with TRBJ1-1, with D unresolved. Germline CDR1 DFQATT, CDR2 SNEGSKA (reference sequence). The CDR3 covers 11 residues. The CDR3, as DNA: TGCAGTGCTTCCCGGGCCCCGGGAGGGCTCTTT. The encoded protein is CSASRAPGGLF.

Ten or more counts support this clonotype. This beta chain turned up in a library designed for alpha chains; as an off-target read, its abundance says little. The chain joins TRBV7-2 to TRBJ2-2; the D gene is possibly TRBD2 (5 bases). This CDR3 contains 14 residues. In germline, CDR1 is SGHTA, CDR2 FQGNSA. V was shortened by 3 bases and J by 6 bases, with 11 bases between the two germline ends. Here the CDR3 reads CASSFKSGSGELFF. Here the CDR3 DNA reads TGTGCCAGCAGCTTTAAATCGGGGTCCGGGGAGCTGTTTTTT.

This clonotype is medium-sized in the sample. This beta chain is a stray sequence in a library constructed for alpha chains; its clone size is not meaningful. The chain employs TRBV20-1 and TRBJ2-3; 9 nucleotides align to TRBD2. Germline lookup yields CDR1 DFQATT and CDR2 SNEGSKA (reference sequence). This CDR3 has 15 residues. The junction had 5 bases not matched to a gene; V was cut back by 1 base and J by 3 bases. The CDR3 protein is CSARVPLAGTDTQYF. CDR3 DNA sequence: TGCAGTGCTAGAGTCCCGCTAGCGGGGACAGATACGCAGTATTTT.

Many counts were recorded for this clonotype. Because the library targeted alpha chains, this beta chain is an off-target read whose size means little. The V gene is TRBV7-2, the J gene TRBJ2-7, with unresolved D. Trimming shortened V by 0 bases and J by 4 bases, and 4 bases separated the two germline ends. The germline V gene has CDR1 SGHTA and CDR2 FQGNSA. This CDR3 comprises 12 residues. The CDR3: CASSLARYEQYF. In DNA, the CDR3 is TGTGCCAGCAGCTTAGCGAGATACGAGCAGTACTTC.

This clonotype was found many times. The size of this beta chain means little, since it is a stray read in a library made for alpha chains. V gene TRBV4-1 combines with J gene TRBJ1-3; D not certain. This CDR3 is 15 amino acids long. Germline CDR1 MGHRA, CDR2 YSYEKL. The V end was cut by 1 base, the J end by 0 bases, with 7 bases between. The CDR3 nucleotides are TGCGCCAGCAGCCAAGGGGTTTCCTCTGGAAACACCATATATTTT. Its protein is CASSQGVSSGNTIYF.

This clonotype is deemed medium-sized (0.01 to 0.1%). For a library built for alpha chains, this beta chain is a stray read; little rests on its size. The CDR3 sequence is CASSFTPTGDNQPQHF. The CDR3 DNA is TGTGCCAGCAGTTTCACCCCCACAGGGGACAATCAGCCCCAGCATTTT. This chain uses TRBV28 with TRBJ1-5; 7 nucleotides agree with TRBD1. V lost 3 bases and J lost 3; bases outside the gene matches: 8. Germline-derived CDR1 and CDR2 are MDHEN and SYDVKM. The CDR3 length is 16 residues.

This clonotype was seen many times. This beta chain was picked up by a library intended for alpha chains and is off target, so its count carries little meaning. The genes are TRBV5-1 and TRBJ2-3; D might be TRBD1 or TRBD2, each matching 6 bases. Germline V gene sequence: CDR1 SGHRS, CDR2 YFSETQ. The length of the CDR3 is 15 residues. The V end lost 1 base, the J end lost 0 bases, and 9 bases lay between the germline ends. The CDR3 DNA reads TGCGCCAGCAGCTTGAGGGGGGTGAGCACAGATACGCAGTATTTT. Translated, it gives CASSLRGVSTDTQYF.

This clonotype was seen many times. This beta chain lies outside the target of a library built for alpha chains; its clone size means little. V gene TRBV11-1 combines with J gene TRBJ1-3, with 8 nucleotides matching TRBD1. Losses at the gene ends were 5 bases for V and 4 bases for J; bases not matched to a gene: 10. The CDR3 runs to 16 residues. Per germline, CDR1 SGHAT and CDR2 FQDESV (reference sequence). In DNA form, the CDR3 reads TGTGCCAGCAGCGCCGGACAGGGTCAAGCCGGAAACACCATATATTTT. Its translation is CASSAGQGQAGNTIYF.

There are many counts of this clonotype. The size of this beta chain means little, since it is a stray read in a library made for alpha chains. The chain recombines TRBV5-6 with TRBJ2-1; D not certain. From germline, CDR1 is SGHDT and CDR2 YYEEEE. V was trimmed by 1 base and J by 8 bases, leaving 10 bases between them. This CDR3 comprises 13 residues. CDR3 in DNA: TGTGCCAGCAGCTTGTACCTACGCGATGAGCAGTTCTTC. This codes for CASSLYLRDEQFF.